This T cell receptor (beta chain) was sequenced for a study of neurological immune-mediated disorders. Unsorted libraries came from 2 million PBMCs stored at -80 °C. Per germline, CDR1 SGHTA and CDR2 FQGNSA. V was pared by 7 bases and J by 5 bases, with 14 bases between. CDR3 length equals 14 residues. The team produced cDNA through 5'RACE using 10-nucleotide random UMIs. Via MiXCR, TCRdb re-called the 5' RACE reads, giving one row per CDR3 protein. The data contain about 28,000 distinct CDR3 sequences, around an eighth of them singletons. This clonotype was detected many times. This receptor was obtained from a woman aged 60 to 75 in good health. The sequenced sample was PBMCs. V usage is TRBV7-2 and J usage is TRBJ1-4; possible D gene TRBD1, 5 bases. CDR3 sequence (DNA): TGTGCCAGCATGGGGACGCATGGAAATGAAAAACTGTTTTTT. Translating it yields CASMGTHGNEKLFF. Drawing the rest from reference TRBV7-2 and TRBJ1-4, the complete variable domain is GAGVSQSPSNKVTEKGKDVELRCDPISGHTALYWYRQSLGQGLEFLIYFQGNSAPDKSGLPSDRFSAERTGGSVSTLTIQRTQQEDSAVYLCASMGTHGNEKLFFGSGTQLSVL.